A single sample gave rise to the 4 T cell receptor beta chains below, sequenced in a study of T cells in Graves' hyperthyroidism and ophthalmopathy. RNA transcripts were the template for amplifying TCR beta CDR3 regions. The primer set for the first-round RT-PCR of the TCR CDR3 was HTBI. TCRdb re-derived calls from the multiplex PCR reads in MiXCR, one entry per CDR3 protein. Here the sample spans about 290,000 distinct CDR3 sequences, approximately 12% being singletons. Sequencing was performed on blood. Receptors originate from a woman in her 30s with Graves' hyperthyroidism that later progressed to Graves' ophthalmopathy.

There are many counts of this clonotype. V usage is TRBV28 and J usage is TRBJ1-1; D gene ambiguous. The V end was cut by 4 bases, the J end by 5 bases, with 14 bases between. CDR1 and CDR2 from the germline V gene are MDHEN and SYDVKM. The CDR3 runs 14 residues. The CDR3: CASSWNEDWTEAFF. DNA of the CDR3: TGTGCCAGCAGTTGGAATGAGGATTGGACTGAAGCTTTCTTT.

This clonotype was counted ten times or more. The rearrangement joins TRBV11-2 to TRBJ2-1, with 10 bases matching TRBD2. The germline V gene encodes CDR1 SGHAT and CDR2 FQNNGV. The junction had 11 bases not matched to a gene; V was cut back by 7 bases and J by 8 bases. This CDR3 contains 15 residues. As DNA, the CDR3 is TGTGCCAGCAACCTTGGGCTAGCGGGAGAGGATGAGCAGTTCTTC. Residues: CASNLGLAGEDEQFF.

Many counts were recorded for this clonotype. The V and J genes are TRBV7-9 and TRBJ1-5; 12 bases match TRBD1. J lost 5 bases, V lost 5 bases, and 4 bases had no gene match. Germline CDR1 SEHNR, CDR2 FQNEAQ (reference sequence). The CDR3 extends over 15 amino acids. The CDR3 protein is CASSHGTGGDQPQHF. CDR3 coding DNA: TGTGCCAGCAGCCACGGGACAGGGGGCGATCAGCCCCAGCATTTT.

This clonotype was seen a few times. A junction end diverges from the germline sequence, so it may reflect a read error. This sequence joins TRBV6-2 or TRBV6-3 and TRBJ2-7; D not resolved. The CDR3 has 11 residues. CDR1 and CDR2 from the germline V gene are MNHEY and SVGEGT. The CDR3 DNA reads as TGTGCCGGCAGCCGAAGCTACGAGCAGTACTTC. Translating gives CAGSRSYEQYF.